Listed here are 9 T cell receptor beta chains from one sample, sequenced in a study of shared clonotypes between healthy human individuals. Clones were read by immunoSEQ multiplex PCR, and TCRdb kept only the in-frame ones, dropping some. The data show about 960,000 clones, with around three quarters seen just once and roughly 1.5% held by the top ten. Input material: memory CD4+ T cells sorted from blood. Documented subset: CD45RA-negative fraction. The receptor source for this set is a man between 18 and 29 years old in good health.

This chain connects TRBV11-2 to TRBJ2-1; D may be TRBD2 (6 bases). This CDR3 comprises 15 residues. Germline CDR1 is SGHAT and CDR2 is FQNNGV. Trimming pared 2 bases from V and 9 bases from J, leaving 17 bases between. CDR3 protein: CASSLRAGPLAEQFF. CDR3 in DNA: TGTGCCAGCAGCTTACGGGCGGGGCCCTTAGCTGAGCAGTTCTTC. Full variable domain (rest looked up from reference TRBV11-2 and TRBJ2-1): EAGVAQSPRYKIIEKRQSVAFWCNPISGHATLYWYQQILGQGPKLLIQFQNNGVVDDSQLPKDRFSAERLKGVDSTLKIQPAKLEDSAVYLCASSLRAGPLAEQFFGPGTRLTVL.

This clone was seen a few times. Written as DNA, the CDR3 is TGTGCCAGCAGCCCAGGGTCTAGTGTCAATGAGCAGTTCTTC. Translating gives CASSPGSSVNEQFF. The chain combines TRBV9 with TRBJ2-1; weak D call: TRBD1 (5 bases). CDR1 and CDR2 from the germline V gene are SGDLS and YYNGEE. The CDR3 contains 14 residues. V shed 4 bases and J shed 6 bases, with 14 bases lying between them. Supplemented by reference TRBV9 and TRBJ2-1, the full variable domain reads DSGVTQTPKHLITATGQRVTLRCSPRSGDLSVYWYQQSLDQGLQFLIQYYNGEERAKGNILERFSAQQFPDLHSELNLSSLELGDSALYFCASSPGSSVNEQFFGPGTRLTVL.

The V gene is TRBV6-6, the J gene TRBJ1-2; maybe TRBD1 (5 bases). This CDR3 spans 14 amino acids. The germline CDR1 and CDR2 sequences are MNHNY and SVGAGI (reference sequence). V was cut by 4 bases and J by 4 bases, with 13 bases left in between. CDR3 loop: CASSWDGEAYGYTF. For the CDR3, the DNA is TGTGCCAGCAGTTGGGACGGGGAGGCCTATGGCTACACCTTC.

This clone was seen ten or more times. V is TRBV7-9 and J is TRBJ2-1, with a tentative D call TRBD1 (5 bases). The CDR3 contains 16 residues. Between the trimmed V and J ends, which lost 5 bases and 2 bases, there was a span of 16 bases. Germline V gives CDR1 SEHNR, CDR2 FQNEAQ (reference sequence). CDR3 coding DNA: TGTGCCAGCAGCCCCCTTGGGGCTAGAGCCTACAATGAGCAGTTCTTC. This encodes CASSPLGARAYNEQFF. Filled out from reference TRBV7-9 and TRBJ2-1, the complete variable domain reads DTGVSQNPRHKITKRGQNVTFRCDPISEHNRLYWYRQTLGQGPEFLTYFQNEAQLEKSRLLSDRFSAERPKGSFSTLEIQRTEQGDSAMYLCASSPLGARAYNEQFFGPGTRLTVL.

Here the CDR3 reads CASCGTGVYEQYF. The CDR3 DNA reads as TGTGCCAGCTGCGGGACGGGGGTCTACGAGCAGTACTTC. The chain has TRBV28 and TRBJ2-7, with D tentatively TRBD2 (6 bases). The germline V and J ends were trimmed by 8 bases and 3 bases, with 14 bases remaining between them. Germline CDR1 and CDR2: MDHEN and SYDVKM. CDR3 size: 13 residues.

This chain connects TRBV6-5 to TRBJ2-5, with 10 bases that match TRBD2. From germline, CDR1 is MNHEY and CDR2 SVGAGI. With 1 base clipped from V and 11 bases from J, the junction kept 7 bases outside the gene matches. This CDR3 is built from 14 residues. Written as DNA, the CDR3 is TGTGCCAGCAGTTACTTAGCGGGGGGCGGGGAGCAGTACTTC. Residues: CASSYLAGGGEQYF.

The V call is TRBV2, the J call TRBJ2-5, with D unresolved. This CDR3 comprises 10 residues. The V end was cut by 10 bases, the J end by 3 bases, with 6 bases between. In germline, CDR1 is SNHLY, CDR2 FYNNEI. In DNA, the CDR3 is TGTGCCACCTCGGAAGAGACCCAGTACTTC. Its translation is CATSEETQYF.

The chain recombines TRBV7-9 with TRBJ2-6; possibly TRBD2 for D (5 bases). The germline V gene has CDR1 SEHNR and CDR2 FQNEAQ (reference sequence). Trimming shortened V by 5 bases and J by 1 base, and 12 bases separated the two germline ends. The CDR3 is 16 amino acids. CDR3 residues: CASSPAGQSGANVLTF. The CDR3 coding sequence is TGTGCCAGCAGCCCGGCGGGCCAGTCTGGGGCCAACGTCCTGACTTTC.

This clone was seen only once. The V and J genes are TRBV6-5 and TRBJ2-7, with TRBD1 identical over 8 bases. The V gene's germline CDR1 is MNHEY and CDR2 SVGAGI. This CDR3 is built from 13 residues. The V gene end was trimmed by 6 bases and the J gene end by 4 bases; junction bases not matched to a gene: 5. DNA of the CDR3: TGTGCCAGCAGAACAGGGGGGCAGTACGAGCAGTACTTC. Translation gives CASRTGGQYEQYF.